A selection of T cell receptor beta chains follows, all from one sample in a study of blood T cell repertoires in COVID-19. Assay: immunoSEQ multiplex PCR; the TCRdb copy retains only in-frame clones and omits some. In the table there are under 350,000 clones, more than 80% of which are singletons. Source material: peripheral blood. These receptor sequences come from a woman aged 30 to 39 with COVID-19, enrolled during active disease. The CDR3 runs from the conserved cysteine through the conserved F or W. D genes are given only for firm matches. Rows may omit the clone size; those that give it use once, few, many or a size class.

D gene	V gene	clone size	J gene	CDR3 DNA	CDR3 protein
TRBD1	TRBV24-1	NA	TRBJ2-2	TGTGCCACCACCACAGGGGCCAGGGCCGGGGAGCTGTTTTTT	CATTTGARAGELFF
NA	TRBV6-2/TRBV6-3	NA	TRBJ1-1	TGTGCCAGCACCCCCCCCAGGGGCAACACTGAAGCTTTCTTT	CASTPPRGNTEAFF
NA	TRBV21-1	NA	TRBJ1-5	TGTGCCAGCAGCATCGGGACAGGGGATCACGGCAATCAGCCCCAGCATTTT	CASSIGTGDHGNQPQHF
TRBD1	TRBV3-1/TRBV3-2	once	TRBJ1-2	TGTGCCAGCAGCCCATTTTCGGGACAGGGAAGGTATGGCTACACCTTC	CASSPFSGQGRYGYTF
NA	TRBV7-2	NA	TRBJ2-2	TGTGCCAGCAGCGCGGGACCTAACACCGGGGAGCTGTTTTTT	CASSAGPNTGELFF
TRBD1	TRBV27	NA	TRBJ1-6	TGTGCCAGCAGTCCGGGACAGGGGGCTTATAATTCACCCCTCCACTTT	CASSPGQGAYNSPLHF
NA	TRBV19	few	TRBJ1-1	TGTGCCAGTAGTCCCACTGCGTTGAGGAACACTGAAGCTTTCTTT	CASSPTALRNTEAFF
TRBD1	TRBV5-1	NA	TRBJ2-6	TGCGCCGAAGGGACAGGGGGCAACGGGGCCAACGTCCTGACTTTC	CAEGTGGNGANVLTF
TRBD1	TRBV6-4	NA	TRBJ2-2	TGTGCCAGCAGCCGGACAGGTTCCAGCGGGGAGCTGTTTTTT	CASSRTGSSGELFF
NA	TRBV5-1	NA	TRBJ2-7	TGCGCCAGCAGCTTGTCGTTAGCCTACGAGCAGTACTTC	CASSLSLAYEQYF
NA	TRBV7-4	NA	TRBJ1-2	TGTGCCAGCAGCCTCAAACCGAGACAGGATAACTATGGCTACACCTTC	CASSLKPRQDNYGYTF
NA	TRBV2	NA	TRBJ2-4	TGTGCCAGCAGTGCCGGACAAGAAGGTATTCAGTACTTC	CASSAGQEGIQYF
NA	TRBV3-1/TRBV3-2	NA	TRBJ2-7	TGTGCCAGCAGCCAACAGGCAGGGGCGCAGGAGCAGTACTTC	CASSQQAGAQEQYF
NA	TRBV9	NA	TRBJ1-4	TGTGCCAGCAGCGTGGGAACAGGGAGAGTAAGTGAAAAACTGTTTTTT	CASSVGTGRVSEKLFF
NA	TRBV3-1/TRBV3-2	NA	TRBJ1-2	TGTGCCAGCAGAGAGGGCCCTGGCTATGGCTACACCTTC	CASREGPGYGYTF
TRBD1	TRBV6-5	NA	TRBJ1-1	TGTGCCAGCAGTTACTCGACAGGGGCTAACACTGAAGCTTTCTTT	CASSYSTGANTEAFF
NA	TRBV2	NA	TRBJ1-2	TGTGCCAGCAGTGAATTTCAGGGGCTGGTCTATGGCTACACCTTC	CASSEFQGLVYGYTF
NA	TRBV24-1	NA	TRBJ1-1	TGTGCCACCCGACGGGGGAACACTGAAGCTTTCTTT	CATRRGNTEAFF
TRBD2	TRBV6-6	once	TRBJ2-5	TGTGCCAGCAGTGGGCGGGGGGGTCAAGAGACCCAGTACTTC	CASSGRGGQETQYF
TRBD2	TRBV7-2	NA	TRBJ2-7	TGTGCCAGCAGCTTATTAGCGGGGAGGGGCGAGCAGTACTTC	CASSLLAGRGEQYF
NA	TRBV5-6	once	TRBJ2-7	TGTGCCAGCTCCCGGACAGCTAGCTCCTACGAGCAGTACTTC	CASSRTASSYEQYF
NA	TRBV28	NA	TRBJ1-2	TGTGCCAGCAGTTGGACAGACCGGGGCTATGGCTACACCTTC	CASSWTDRGYGYTF
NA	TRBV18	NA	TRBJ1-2	TGTGCCAGCTCACCACCGACCAGGGTGGGCTACACCTTC	CASSPPTRVGYTF
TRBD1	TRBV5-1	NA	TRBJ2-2	TGCGCCAGCAGCGACCCCAGGGACAGGGCGGGAACCGGGGAGCTGTTTTTT	CASSDPRDRAGTGELFF